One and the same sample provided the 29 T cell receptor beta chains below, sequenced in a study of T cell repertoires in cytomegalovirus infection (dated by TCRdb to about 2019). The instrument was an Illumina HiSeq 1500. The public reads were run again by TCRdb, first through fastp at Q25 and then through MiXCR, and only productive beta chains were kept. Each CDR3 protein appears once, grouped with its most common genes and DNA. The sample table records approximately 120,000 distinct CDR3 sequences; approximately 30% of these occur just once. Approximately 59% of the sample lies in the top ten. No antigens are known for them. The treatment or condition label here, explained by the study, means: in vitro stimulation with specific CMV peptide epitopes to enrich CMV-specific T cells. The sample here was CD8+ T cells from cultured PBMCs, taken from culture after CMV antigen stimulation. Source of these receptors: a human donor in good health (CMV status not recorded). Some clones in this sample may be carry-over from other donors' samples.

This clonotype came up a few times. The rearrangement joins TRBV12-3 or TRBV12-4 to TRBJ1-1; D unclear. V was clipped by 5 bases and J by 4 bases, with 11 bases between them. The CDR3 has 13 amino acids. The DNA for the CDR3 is TGTGCCAGCAGTCTATGGGCTGGCACTGAAGCTTTCTTT. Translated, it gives CASSLWAGTEAFF.

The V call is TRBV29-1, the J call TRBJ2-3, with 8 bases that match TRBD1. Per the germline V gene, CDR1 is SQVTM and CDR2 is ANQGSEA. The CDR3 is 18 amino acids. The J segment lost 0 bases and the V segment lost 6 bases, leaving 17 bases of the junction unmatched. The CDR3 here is CSVEHEGGRGLSTDTQYF. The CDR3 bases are TGCAGCGTCGAGCATGAGGGCGGCAGGGGGCTGAGCACAGATACGCAGTATTTT.

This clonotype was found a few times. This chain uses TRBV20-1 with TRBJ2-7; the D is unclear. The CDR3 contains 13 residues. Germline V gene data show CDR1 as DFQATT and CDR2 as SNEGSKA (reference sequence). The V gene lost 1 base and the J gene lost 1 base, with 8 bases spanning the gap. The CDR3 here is CSARAIRSYEQYF. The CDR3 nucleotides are TGCAGTGCTAGAGCGATTAGGTCCTACGAGCAGTACTTC.

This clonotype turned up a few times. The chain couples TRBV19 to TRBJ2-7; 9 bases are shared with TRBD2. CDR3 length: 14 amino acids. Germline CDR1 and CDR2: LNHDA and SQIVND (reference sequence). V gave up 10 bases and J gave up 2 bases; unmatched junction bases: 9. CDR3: CATSLSGGPYEQYF. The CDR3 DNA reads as TGTGCCACCTCCCTCAGCGGGGGGCCCTACGAGCAGTACTTC.

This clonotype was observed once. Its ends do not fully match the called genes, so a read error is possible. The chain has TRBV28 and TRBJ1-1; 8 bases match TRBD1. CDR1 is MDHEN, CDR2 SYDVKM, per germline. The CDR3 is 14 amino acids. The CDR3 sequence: CASSITGGKTEAFF. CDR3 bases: TGTGCCAGCAGTATAACAGGGGGTAAAACTGAAGCCTTCTTT.

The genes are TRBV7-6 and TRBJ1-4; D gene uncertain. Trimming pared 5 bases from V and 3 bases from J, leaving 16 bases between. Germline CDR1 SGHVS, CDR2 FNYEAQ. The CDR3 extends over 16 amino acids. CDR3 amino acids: CASSPQIFAPNEKLFF. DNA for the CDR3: TGTGCCAGCAGCCCCCAGATTTTTGCACCTAATGAAAAACTGTTTTTT.

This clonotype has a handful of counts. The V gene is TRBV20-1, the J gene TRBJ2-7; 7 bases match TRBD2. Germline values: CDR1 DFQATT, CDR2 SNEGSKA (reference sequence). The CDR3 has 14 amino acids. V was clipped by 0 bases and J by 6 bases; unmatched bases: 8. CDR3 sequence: CSAREGGDYLEQYF. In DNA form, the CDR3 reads TGCAGTGCTAGAGAGGGGGGGGATTATCTCGAGCAGTACTTC.

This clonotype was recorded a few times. The CDR3 DNA sequence: TGTGCCAGCAGCTTAGGCGCGGGGGCCTACAATGAGCAGTTCTTC. Translation gives CASSLGAGAYNEQFF. V gene TRBV7-2 combines with J gene TRBJ2-1; 7 bases map to TRBD2. The V and J ends lost 1 base and 2 bases, in that order; junction bases with no gene match: 2. The CDR3 covers 15 residues. Germline CDR1 reads SGHTA; CDR2 reads FQGNSA.

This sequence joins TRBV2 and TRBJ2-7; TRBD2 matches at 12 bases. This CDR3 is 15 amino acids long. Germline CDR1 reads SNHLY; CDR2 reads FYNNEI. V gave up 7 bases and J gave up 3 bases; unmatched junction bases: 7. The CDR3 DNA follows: TGTGCCAGCACCGAGACTAGCGGGGGATTCTACGAGCAGTACTTC. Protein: CASTETSGGFYEQYF.

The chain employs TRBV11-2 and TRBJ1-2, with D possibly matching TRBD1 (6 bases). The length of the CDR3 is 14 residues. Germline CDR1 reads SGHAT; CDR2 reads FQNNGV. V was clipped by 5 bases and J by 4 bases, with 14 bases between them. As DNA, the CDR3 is TGTGCCAGCAGCCCACGGGGGCCGGGCTATGGCTACACCTTC. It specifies CASSPRGPGYGYTF.

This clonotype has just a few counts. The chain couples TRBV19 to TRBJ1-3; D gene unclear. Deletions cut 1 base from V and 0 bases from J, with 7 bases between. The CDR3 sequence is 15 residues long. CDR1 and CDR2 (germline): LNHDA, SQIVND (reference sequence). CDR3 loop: CASSIGRTSGNTIYF. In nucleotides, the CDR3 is TGTGCCAGTAGTATAGGGCGGACCTCTGGAAACACCATATATTTT. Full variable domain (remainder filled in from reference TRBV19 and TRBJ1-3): DGGITQSPKYLFRKEGQNVTLSCEQNLNHDAMYWYRQDPGQGLRLIYYSQIVNDFQKGDIAEGYSVSREKKESFPLTVTSAQKNPTAFYLCASSIGRTSGNTIYFGEGSWLTVV.

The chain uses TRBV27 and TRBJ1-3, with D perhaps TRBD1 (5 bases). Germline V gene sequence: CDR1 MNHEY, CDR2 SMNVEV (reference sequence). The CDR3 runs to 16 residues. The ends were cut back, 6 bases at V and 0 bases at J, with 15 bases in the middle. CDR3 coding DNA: TGTGCCAGCAGCCCCTCGGGGGGGTTCTCTGGAAACACCATATATTTT. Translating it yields CASSPSGGFSGNTIYF.

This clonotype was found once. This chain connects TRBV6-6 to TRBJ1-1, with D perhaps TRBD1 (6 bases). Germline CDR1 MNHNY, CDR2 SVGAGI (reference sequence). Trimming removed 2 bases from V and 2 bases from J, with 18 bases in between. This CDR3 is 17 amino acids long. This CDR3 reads CASSYGGGHLLNTEAFF. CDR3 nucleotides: TGTGCCAGCAGTTACGGGGGGGGGCATTTACTTAACACTGAAGCTTTCTTT.

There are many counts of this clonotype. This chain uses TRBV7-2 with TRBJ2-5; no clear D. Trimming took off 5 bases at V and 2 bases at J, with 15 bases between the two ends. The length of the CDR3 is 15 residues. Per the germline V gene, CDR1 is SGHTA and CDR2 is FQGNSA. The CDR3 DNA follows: TGTGCCAGCAGCGGACGCTCTCGGCGACAAGAGACCCAGTACTTC. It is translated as CASSGRSRRQETQYF.

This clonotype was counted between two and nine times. Written as DNA, the CDR3 is TGTGCCAGCAGCTTAGTGTCGGGACAGGGCTCCTACGAGCAGTACTTC. It is translated as CASSLVSGQGSYEQYF. The chain couples TRBV7-2 to TRBJ2-7; 9 nucleotides align to TRBD1. The J segment lost 0 bases and the V segment lost 1 base, leaving 4 bases of the junction unmatched. Germline V CDR1 and CDR2: SGHTA, FQGNSA. This CDR3 region has 16 residues.

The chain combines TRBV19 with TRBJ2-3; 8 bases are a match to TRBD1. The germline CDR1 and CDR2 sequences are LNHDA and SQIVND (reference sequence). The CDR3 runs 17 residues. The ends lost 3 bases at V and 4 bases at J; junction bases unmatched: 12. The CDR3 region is CASSIYLWTGPADTQYF. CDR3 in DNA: TGTGCCAGTAGTATCTACCTGTGGACAGGGCCCGCAGATACGCAGTATTTT.

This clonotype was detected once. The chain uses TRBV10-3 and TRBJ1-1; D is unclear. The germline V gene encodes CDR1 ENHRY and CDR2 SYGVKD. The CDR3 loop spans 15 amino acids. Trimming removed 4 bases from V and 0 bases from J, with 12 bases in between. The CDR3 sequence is CAISVTEGMNTEAFF. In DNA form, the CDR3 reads TGTGCCATCAGTGTTACGGAAGGCATGAACACTGAAGCTTTCTTT.

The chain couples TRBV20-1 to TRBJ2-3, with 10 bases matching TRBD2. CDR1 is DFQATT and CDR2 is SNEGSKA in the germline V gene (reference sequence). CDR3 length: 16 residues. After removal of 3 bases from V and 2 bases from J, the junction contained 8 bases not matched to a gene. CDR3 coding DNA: TGCAGTGCTAGGAGGGCTCTAGCGGGGGACACAGATACGCAGTATTTT. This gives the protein CSARRALAGDTDTQYF.

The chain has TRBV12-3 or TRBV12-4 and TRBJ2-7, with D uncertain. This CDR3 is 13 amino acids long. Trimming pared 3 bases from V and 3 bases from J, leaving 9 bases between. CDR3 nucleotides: TGTGCCAGCAGTTTTTCCGACCACTACGAGCAGTACTTC. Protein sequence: CASSFSDHYEQYF.

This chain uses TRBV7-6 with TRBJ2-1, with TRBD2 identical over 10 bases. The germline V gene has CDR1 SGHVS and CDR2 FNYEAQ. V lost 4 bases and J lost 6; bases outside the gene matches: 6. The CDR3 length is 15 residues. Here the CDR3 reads CASSSTSGAGNEQFF. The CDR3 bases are TGTGCCAGCAGCTCTACTAGCGGGGCAGGCAATGAGCAGTTCTTC.

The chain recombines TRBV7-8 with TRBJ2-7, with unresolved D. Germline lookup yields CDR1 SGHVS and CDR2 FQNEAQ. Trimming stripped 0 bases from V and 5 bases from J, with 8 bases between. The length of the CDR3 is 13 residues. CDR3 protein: CASSLAPTNEQYF. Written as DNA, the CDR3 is TGTGCCAGCAGCTTAGCTCCGACAAACGAGCAGTACTTC.

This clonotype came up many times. The CDR3 coding sequence is TGTGCCAGCAGCCCTAAAAGCAGCTGGACAGGGAAATACAATGAGCAGTTCTTC. This translates into CASSPKSSWTGKYNEQFF. V usage is TRBV14 and J usage is TRBJ2-1; 8 positions match TRBD1. Germline V lookup: CDR1 SGHDN, CDR2 FVKESK. After removal of 4 bases from V and 4 bases from J, the junction contained 15 bases not matched to a gene. The length of the CDR3 is 18 residues.

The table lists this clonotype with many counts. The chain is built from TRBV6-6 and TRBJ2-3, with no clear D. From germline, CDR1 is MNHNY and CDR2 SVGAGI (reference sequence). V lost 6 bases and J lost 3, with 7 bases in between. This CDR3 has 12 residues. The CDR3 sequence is CASRIATDTQYF. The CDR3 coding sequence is TGTGCCAGCAGGATAGCAACAGATACGCAGTATTTT.

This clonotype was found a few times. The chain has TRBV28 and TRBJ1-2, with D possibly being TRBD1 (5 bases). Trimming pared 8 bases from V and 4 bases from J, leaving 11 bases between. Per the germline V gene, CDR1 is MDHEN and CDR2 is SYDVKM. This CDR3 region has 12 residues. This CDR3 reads CASAGGIYGYTF. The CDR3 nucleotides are TGTGCCAGCGCGGGGGGTATCTATGGCTACACCTTC.

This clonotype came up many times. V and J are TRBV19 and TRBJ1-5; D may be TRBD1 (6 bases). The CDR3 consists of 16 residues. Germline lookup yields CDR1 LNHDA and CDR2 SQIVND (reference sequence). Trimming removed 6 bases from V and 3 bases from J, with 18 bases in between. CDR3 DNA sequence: TGTGCCAGTAGGGAGTGGGACATGCACCCCAATCAGCCCCAGCATTTT. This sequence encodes CASREWDMHPNQPQHF.

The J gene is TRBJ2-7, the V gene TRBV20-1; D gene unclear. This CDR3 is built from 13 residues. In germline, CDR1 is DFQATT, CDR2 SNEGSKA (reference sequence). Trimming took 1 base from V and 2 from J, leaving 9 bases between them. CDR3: CSARGTETYEQYF. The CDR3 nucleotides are TGCAGTGCTAGAGGGACGGAGACCTACGAGCAGTACTTC.

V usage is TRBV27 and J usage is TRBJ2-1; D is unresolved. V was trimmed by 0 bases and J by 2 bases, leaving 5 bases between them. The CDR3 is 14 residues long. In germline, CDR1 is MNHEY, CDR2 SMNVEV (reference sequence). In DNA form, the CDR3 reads TGTGCCAGCAGTTTATCCCCCCCCTACAATGAGCAGTTCTTC. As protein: CASSLSPPYNEQFF.

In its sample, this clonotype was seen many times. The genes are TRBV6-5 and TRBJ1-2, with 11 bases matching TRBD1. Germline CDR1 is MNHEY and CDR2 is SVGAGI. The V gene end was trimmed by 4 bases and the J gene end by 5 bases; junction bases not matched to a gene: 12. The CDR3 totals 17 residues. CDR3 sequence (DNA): TGTGCCAGCAGTTCTTCTTCATTGGACAGGGGGCTTTATGGCTACACCTTC. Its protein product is CASSSSSLDRGLYGYTF.

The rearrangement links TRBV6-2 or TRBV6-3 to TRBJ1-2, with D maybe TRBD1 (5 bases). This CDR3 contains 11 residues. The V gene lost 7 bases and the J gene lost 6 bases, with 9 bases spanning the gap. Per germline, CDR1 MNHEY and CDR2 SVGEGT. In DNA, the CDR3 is TGTGCCAGCAATGGGGGAGATGGCTACACCTTC. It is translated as CASNGGDGYTF.